Described below is a single T cell receptor beta chain sequence and its context. These data originate in a study of blood T cell repertoires in COVID-19. Study at large: Acute and convalescent COVID-19 specimens originated in the United States, Italy and Spain. Sources were T cells, B-cell-depleted T cells, or PBMCs; the material itself was cDNA or gDNA.

The ends were cut back, 0 bases at V and 4 bases at J, with 13 bases in the middle. This CDR3 region has 16 residues. Germline CDR1 SGHRS, CDR2 YFSETQ. Original analysis: Using reference gene primer amplification, nucleated cell counts were estimated. The table came from immunoSEQ multiplex PCR; TCRdb's copy has only in-frame clones and leaves some out. Clone size and the V and J calls come from that table; the DNA yielded D and trimming. Among roughly 100,000 clones, around 87% were seen once, and the ten largest hold 3%. Sample: peripheral blood. The rearrangement joins TRBV5-1 to TRBJ2-2; the D gene is possibly TRBD1 (6 bases). The receptor was isolated from a man aged 50 to 59 with active or convalescent COVID-19. CDR3 protein: CASSLARGSVTGELFF. The CDR3 DNA reads TGCGCCAGCAGCTTGGCTAGGGGGTCAGTCACCGGGGAGCTGTTTTTT. Based on the CDR3 plus reference TRBV5-1 and TRBJ2-2, the full variable domain is KAGVTQTPRYLIKTRGQQVTLSCSPISGHRSVSWYQQTPGQGLQFLFEYFSETQRNKGNFPGRFSGRQFSNSRSEMNVSTLELGDSALYLCASSLARGSVTGELFFGEGSRLTVL.